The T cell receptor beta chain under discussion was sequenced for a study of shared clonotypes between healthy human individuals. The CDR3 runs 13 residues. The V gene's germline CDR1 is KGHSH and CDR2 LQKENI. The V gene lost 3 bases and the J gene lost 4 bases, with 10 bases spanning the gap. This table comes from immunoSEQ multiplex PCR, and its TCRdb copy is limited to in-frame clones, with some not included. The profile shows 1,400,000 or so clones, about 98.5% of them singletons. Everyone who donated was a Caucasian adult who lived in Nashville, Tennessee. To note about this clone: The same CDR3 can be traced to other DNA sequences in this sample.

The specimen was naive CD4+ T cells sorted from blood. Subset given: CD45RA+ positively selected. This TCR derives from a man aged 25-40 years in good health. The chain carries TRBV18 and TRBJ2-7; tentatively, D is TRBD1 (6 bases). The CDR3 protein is CASSPRDTYEQYF. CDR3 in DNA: TGTGCCAGCTCACCCAGGGACACATACGAGCAGTACTTC.